These 14 T cell receptor beta chains share one sample of origin, sequenced in a study of CD8+ T cells in alopecia areata. RNA was isolated and reverse transcribed to cDNA, the sequencing template. Sequencing used immunoSEQ multiplex PCR; TCRdb keeps in-frame clones, though not all of them. The data hold roughly 64,000 clones, with around 44% observed a single time. Sequencing input: NKG2D-low CD8+ T cells sorted from blood. The origin of the receptors is a human donor with alopecia areata.

The chain couples TRBV29-1 to TRBJ2-7; TRBD2 aligns across 12 bases. CDR3 length equals 16 residues. V dropped 1 base and J dropped 7; count of bases not matched to a gene: 11. Germline lookup yields CDR1 SQVTM and CDR2 ANQGSEA. This CDR3 is CSVEVEASGRAGEQYF. The CDR3 bases are TGCAGCGTTGAAGTCGAAGCTAGCGGGAGGGCGGGGGAGCAGTACTTC.

The chain has TRBV29-1 and TRBJ1-4; D gene ambiguous. In germline, CDR1 is SQVTM, CDR2 ANQGSEA. V lost 2 bases, J lost 2 bases, and 9 bases lay in between. The CDR3 is made up of 14 amino acids. The CDR3 here is CSVELLGTNEKLFF. The CDR3 DNA follows: TGCAGCGTTGAACTCCTGGGTACTAATGAAAAACTGTTTTTT.

This clone was observed a handful of times. This sequence joins TRBV29-1 and TRBJ2-7; possibly TRBD1 or TRBD2 for D (5 bases each). This CDR3 spans 12 amino acids. V lost 5 bases, J lost 5 bases, and 13 bases lay in between. Germline V gene lookup returns CDR1 SQVTM and CDR2 ANQGSEA. The CDR3 loop is CSVRSGANEQYF. CDR3 sequence (DNA): TGCAGCGTTCGGTCCGGGGCCAACGAGCAGTACTTC.

This clone was seen a handful of times. The genes are TRBV23-1 and TRBJ1-6, with D perhaps matching TRBD1 (5 bases). TRBV23-1 is reported as an ORF; its role is uncertain. Trimming stripped 4 bases from V and 0 bases from J, with 19 bases between. The CDR3 covers 19 residues. CDR3 sequence reads: CASSRRGLIRSSYNSPLHF. CDR3 DNA: TGCGCCAGCAGTCGAAGGGGCCTTATAAGGAGCTCCTATAATTCACCCCTCCACTTT.

The gene calls are TRBV4-1 and TRBJ2-7, with TRBD1 matching over 8 bases. The CDR3 has 12 amino acids. Germline CDR1 reads MGHRA; CDR2 reads YSYEKL. Trimming cost V 4 bases and J 5 bases; bases outside gene matches: 1. CDR3 region: CASSPDRDEQYF. CDR3 bases: TGCGCCAGCAGCCCGGACAGGGACGAGCAGTACTTC.

The chain carries TRBV2 and TRBJ2-1; D is perhaps TRBD2 (6 bases). The CDR3 is 16 residues long. Germline CDR1 SNHLY, CDR2 FYNNEI. V gave up 6 bases and J gave up 10 bases, with 25 bases separating them. CDR3 coding DNA: TGTGCCAGCAGCCACCCCACCGAGACTAGACCCAGGGAGCAGTTCTTC. Translating gives CASSHPTETRPREQFF.

The table lists this clone with a few counts. This chain connects TRBV6-1 to TRBJ1-5; D is undetermined. Trimming removed 11 bases at V and 0 bases at J, with 11 bases between. CDR1 is MNHNS and CDR2 is SASEGT in the germline V gene. The CDR3 is 13 amino acids. DNA of the CDR3: TGTGCCGCGAGGGATCTTAGCAATCAGCCCCAGCATTTT. Amino acid sequence: CAARDLSNQPQHF.

In this sample, this clone turned up a few times. This chain uses TRBV29-1 with TRBJ2-3, with no clear D. The CDR3 is 13 residues long. CDR1 is SQVTM and CDR2 is ANQGSEA in the germline V gene. The V gene lost 1 base and the J gene lost 1 base, with 6 bases spanning the gap. The CDR3, as DNA: TGCAGCGTTGAAGCCTCTCGCACAGATACGCAGTATTTT. Translating it yields CSVEASRTDTQYF.

The chain has TRBV30 and TRBJ2-3, with D tentatively TRBD2 (6 bases). Germline-derived CDR1 and CDR2 are GTSNPN and SVGIG (reference sequence). CDR3 length: 17 amino acids. V gave up 5 bases and J gave up 2 bases, with 23 bases separating them. DNA of the CDR3: TGTGCCTGGGGGGGGAGGAGCGGGTATATGGTCACAGATACGCAGTATTTT. Its translation is CAWGGRSGYMVTDTQYF.

The chain is built from TRBV5-6 and TRBJ2-5, with 8 bases fitting TRBD2. This CDR3 comprises 14 residues. Trimming took 6 bases from V and 2 from J; bases not matched to a gene: 6. From germline, CDR1 is SGHDT and CDR2 YYEEEE. CDR3 amino acids: CASKGSGNQETQYF. In DNA, the CDR3 is TGTGCCAGCAAAGGTAGCGGGAATCAAGAGACCCAGTACTTC.

The rearrangement uses TRBV5-1 and TRBJ2-1, with TRBD1 as a possible D gene (5 bases). The germline CDR1 and CDR2 sequences are SGHRS and YFSETQ. The V gene lost 3 bases and the J gene lost 3 bases, with 16 bases spanning the gap. The CDR3 totals 16 residues. CDR3 region: CASSWTDTRGYNEQFF. CDR3 DNA: TGCGCCAGCAGCTGGACGGACACAAGGGGCTACAATGAGCAGTTCTTC.

V gene TRBV29-1 combines with J gene TRBJ2-7; the D gene is possibly TRBD1 (6 bases). The CDR3 length is 16 residues. V lost 0 bases and J lost 6, with 21 bases in between. CDR1 and CDR2 from the germline V gene are SQVTM and ANQGSEA. The CDR3 here is CSVEDPTGPRVGEQYF. The CDR3 DNA reads as TGCAGCGTTGAAGACCCGACAGGCCCTAGGGTAGGCGAGCAGTACTTC.

This rearrangement joins TRBV27 to TRBJ2-3; no reliable D call. Germline CDR1 is MNHEY and CDR2 is SMNVEV (reference sequence). The CDR3 loop spans 14 amino acids. V lost 5 bases and J 0 bases, leaving 9 bases between the germline ends. The CDR3: CASSRKASTDTQYF. For the CDR3, the DNA is TGTGCCAGCAGTCGGAAAGCTAGCACAGATACGCAGTATTTT.

The chain combines TRBV4-1 with TRBJ2-7, with D tentatively TRBD1 (6 bases). The germline CDR1 and CDR2 sequences are MGHRA and YSYEKL. V lost 2 bases to trimming and J lost 4 bases, with 6 bases between them. The CDR3 has 12 residues. CDR3 DNA: TGCGCCAGCAGCCAACAGGGGTACGAGCAGTACTTC. Translation: CASSQQGYEQYF.